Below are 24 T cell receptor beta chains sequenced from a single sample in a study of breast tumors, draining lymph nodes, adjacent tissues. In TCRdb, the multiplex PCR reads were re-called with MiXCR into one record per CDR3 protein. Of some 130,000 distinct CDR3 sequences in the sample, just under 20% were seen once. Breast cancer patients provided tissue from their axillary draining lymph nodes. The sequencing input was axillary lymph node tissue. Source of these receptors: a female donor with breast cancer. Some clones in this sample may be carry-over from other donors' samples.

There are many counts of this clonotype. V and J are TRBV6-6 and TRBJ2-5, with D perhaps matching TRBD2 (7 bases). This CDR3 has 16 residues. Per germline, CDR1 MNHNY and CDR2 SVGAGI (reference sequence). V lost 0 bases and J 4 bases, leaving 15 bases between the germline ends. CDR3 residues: CASSYSKQGGRETQYF. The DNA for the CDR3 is TGTGCCAGCAGTTACTCGAAACAGGGAGGGCGAGAGACCCAGTACTTC.

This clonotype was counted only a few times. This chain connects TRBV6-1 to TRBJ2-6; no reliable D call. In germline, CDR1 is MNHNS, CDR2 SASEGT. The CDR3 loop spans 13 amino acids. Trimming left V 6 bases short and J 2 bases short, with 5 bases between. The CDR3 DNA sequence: TGTGCCAGCAGGGGGACTGGGGCCAACGTCCTGACTTTC. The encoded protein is CASRGTGANVLTF.

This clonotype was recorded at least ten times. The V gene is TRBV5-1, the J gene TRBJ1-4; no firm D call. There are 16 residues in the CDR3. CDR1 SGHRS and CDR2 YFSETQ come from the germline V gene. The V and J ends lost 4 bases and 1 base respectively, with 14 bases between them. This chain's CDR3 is CASSPSGIGTNEKLFF. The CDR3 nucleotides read TGCGCCAGCAGCCCCTCCGGGATAGGAACTAATGAAAAACTGTTTTTT.

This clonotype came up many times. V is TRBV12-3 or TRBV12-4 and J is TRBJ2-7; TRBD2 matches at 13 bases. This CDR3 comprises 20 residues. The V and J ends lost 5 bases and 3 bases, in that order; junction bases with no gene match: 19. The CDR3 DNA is TGTGCCAGCAGTCCTCTTTATGGGACTAGCGGGACTAACGCAGACTACGAGCAGTACTTC. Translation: CASSPLYGTSGTNADYEQYF.

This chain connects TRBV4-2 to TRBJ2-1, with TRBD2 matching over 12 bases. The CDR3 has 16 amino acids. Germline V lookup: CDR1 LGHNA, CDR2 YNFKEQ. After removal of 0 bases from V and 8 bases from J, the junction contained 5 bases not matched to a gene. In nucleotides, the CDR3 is TGTGCCAGCAGCCAAGAGTCTAGCGGGGGGGTAGATGAGCAGTTCTTC. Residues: CASSQESSGGVDEQFF.

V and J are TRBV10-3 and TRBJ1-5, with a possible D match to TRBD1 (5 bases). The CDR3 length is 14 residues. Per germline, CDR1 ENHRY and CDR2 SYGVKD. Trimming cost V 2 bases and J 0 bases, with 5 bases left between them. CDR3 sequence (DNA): TGTGCCATCAGTGAGGGGGCTAGCAATCAGCCCCAGCATTTT. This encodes CAISEGASNQPQHF.

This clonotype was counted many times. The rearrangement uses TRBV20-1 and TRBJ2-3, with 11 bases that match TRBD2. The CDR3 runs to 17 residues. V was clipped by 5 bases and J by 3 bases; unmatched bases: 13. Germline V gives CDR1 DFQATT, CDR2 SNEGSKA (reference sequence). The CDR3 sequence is CSAGGASGGPQTDTQYF. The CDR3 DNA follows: TGCAGTGCTGGGGGGGCTAGCGGGGGGCCCCAAACAGATACGCAGTATTTT.

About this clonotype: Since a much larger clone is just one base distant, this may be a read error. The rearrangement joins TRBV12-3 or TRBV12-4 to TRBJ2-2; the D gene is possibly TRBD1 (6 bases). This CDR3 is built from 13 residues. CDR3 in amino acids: CACSLAGVGELFF. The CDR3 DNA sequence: TGTGCCTGCAGTTTAGCAGGGGTCGGGGAGCTGTTTTTT.

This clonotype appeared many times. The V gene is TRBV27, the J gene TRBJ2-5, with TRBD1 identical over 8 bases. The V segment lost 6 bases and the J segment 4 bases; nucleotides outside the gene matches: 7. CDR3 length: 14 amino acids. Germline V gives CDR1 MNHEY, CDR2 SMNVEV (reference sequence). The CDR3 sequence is CASRGQAHRETQYF. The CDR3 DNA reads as TGTGCCAGCAGGGGACAGGCCCACCGAGAGACCCAGTACTTC.

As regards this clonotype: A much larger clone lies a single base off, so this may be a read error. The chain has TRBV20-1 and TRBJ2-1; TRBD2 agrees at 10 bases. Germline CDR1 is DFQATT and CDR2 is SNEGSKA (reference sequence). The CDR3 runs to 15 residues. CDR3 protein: CSARETSGANNGQFF. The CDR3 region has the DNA TGCAGTGCTCGAGAAACTAGCGGGGCAAACAATGGGCAGTTCTTC.

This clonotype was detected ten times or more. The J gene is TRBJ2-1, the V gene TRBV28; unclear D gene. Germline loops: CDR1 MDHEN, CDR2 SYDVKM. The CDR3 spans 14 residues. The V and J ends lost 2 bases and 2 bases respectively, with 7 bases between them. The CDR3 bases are TGTGCCAGCAGTTTAGGTCAGACCTACAATGAGCAGTTCTTC. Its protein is CASSLGQTYNEQFF.

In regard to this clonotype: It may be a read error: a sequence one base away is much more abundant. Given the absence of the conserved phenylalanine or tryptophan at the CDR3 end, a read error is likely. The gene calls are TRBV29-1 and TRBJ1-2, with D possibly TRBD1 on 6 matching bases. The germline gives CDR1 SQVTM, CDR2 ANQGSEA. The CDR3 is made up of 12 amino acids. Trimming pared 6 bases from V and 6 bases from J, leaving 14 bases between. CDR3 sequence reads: CSVGPRTDGYTL. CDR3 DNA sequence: TGCAGCGTCGGACCTCGGACAGATGGCTACACCCTC.

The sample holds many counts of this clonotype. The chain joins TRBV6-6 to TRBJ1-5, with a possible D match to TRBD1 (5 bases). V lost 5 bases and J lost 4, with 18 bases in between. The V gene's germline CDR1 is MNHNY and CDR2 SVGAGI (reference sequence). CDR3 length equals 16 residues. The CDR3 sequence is CASSPRGGGGNQPQHF. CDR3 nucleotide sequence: TGTGCCAGCAGTCCTCGGGGCGGGGGAGGAAATCAGCCCCAGCATTTT.

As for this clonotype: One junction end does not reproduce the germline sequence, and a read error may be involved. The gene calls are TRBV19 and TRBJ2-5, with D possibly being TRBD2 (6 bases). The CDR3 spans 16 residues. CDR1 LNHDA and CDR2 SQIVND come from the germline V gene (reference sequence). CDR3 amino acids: CTSSALYWGDQETQYF. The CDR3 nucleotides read TGTACCAGTAGTGCCCTCTACTGGGGGGACCAAGAGACCCAGTACTTC. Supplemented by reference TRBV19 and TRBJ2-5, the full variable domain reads DGGITQSPKYLFRKEGQNVTLSCEQNLNHDAMYWYRQDPGQGLRLIYYSQIVNDFQKGDIAEGYSVSREKKESFPLTVTSAQKNPTAFYLCTSSALYWGDQETQYFGPGTRLLVL.

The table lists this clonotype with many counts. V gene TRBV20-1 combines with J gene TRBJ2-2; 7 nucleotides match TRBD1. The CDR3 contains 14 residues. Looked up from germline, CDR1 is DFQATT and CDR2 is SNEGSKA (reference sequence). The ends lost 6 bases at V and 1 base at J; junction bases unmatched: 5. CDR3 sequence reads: CSARDSQNTGELFF. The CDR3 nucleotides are TGCAGTGCCCGGGACAGTCAGAACACCGGGGAGCTGTTTTTT.

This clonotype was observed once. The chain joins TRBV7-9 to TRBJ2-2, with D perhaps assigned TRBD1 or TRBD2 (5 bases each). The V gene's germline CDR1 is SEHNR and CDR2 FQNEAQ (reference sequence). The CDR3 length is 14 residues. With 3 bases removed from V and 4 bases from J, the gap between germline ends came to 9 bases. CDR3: CASSLRGFTGELFF. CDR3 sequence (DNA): TGTGCCAGCAGCTTGAGGGGATTCACCGGGGAGCTGTTTTTT.

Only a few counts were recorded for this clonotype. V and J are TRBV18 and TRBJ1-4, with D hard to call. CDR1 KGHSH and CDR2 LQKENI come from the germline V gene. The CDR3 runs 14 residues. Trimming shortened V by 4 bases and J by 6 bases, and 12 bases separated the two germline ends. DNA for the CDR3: TGTGCCAGCTCACGCTCTCGGGGAGATGAAAAACTGTTTTTT. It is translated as CASSRSRGDEKLFF.

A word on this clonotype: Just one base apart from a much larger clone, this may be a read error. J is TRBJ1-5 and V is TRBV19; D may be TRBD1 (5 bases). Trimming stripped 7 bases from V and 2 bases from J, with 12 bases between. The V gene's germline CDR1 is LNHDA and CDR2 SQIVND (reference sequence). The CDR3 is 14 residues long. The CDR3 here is CASKALGGNQPQHF. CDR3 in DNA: TGTGCCAGTAAGGCGTTGGGGGGCAATCAGCCCCAGCATTTT.

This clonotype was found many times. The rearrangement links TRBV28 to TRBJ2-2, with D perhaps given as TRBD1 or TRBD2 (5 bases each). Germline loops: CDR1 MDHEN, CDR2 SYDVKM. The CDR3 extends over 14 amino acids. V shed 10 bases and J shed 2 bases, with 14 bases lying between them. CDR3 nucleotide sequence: TGTGCCACTACCGGGACGGCCAACACCGGGGAGCTGTTTTTT. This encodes CATTGTANTGELFF.

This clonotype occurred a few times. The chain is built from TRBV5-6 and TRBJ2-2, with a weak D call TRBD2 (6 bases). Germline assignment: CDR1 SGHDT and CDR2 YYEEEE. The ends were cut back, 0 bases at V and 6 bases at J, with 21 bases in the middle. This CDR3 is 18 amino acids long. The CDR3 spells CASSLARKRRAGPGELFF. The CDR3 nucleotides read TGTGCCAGCAGCTTGGCCAGAAAGAGGAGGGCCGGGCCCGGGGAGCTGTTTTTT.

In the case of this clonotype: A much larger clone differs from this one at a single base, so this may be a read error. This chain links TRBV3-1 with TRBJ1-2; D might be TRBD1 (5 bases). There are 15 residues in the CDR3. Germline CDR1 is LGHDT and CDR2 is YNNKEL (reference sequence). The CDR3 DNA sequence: TGTGCCAGCAGCCAAGATGGGGGACGGATCTATGACTACACCTTC. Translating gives CASSQDGGRIYDYTF.

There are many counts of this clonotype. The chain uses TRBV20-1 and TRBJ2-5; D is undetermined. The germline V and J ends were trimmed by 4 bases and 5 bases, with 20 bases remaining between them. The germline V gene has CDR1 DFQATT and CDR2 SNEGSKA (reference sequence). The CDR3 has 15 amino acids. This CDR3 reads CSAKQTQSARETQYF. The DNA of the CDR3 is TGCAGTGCTAAGCAAACCCAGTCGGCGCGGGAGACCCAGTACTTC.

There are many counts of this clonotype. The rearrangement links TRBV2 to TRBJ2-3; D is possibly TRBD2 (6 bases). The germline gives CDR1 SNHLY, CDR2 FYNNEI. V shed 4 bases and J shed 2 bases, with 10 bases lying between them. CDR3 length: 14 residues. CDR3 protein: CASSARENTDTQYF. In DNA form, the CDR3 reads TGTGCCAGCAGTGCACGGGAGAACACAGATACGCAGTATTTT.

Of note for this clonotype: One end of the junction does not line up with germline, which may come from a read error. CDR3 nucleotide sequence: TGTGCCAGCAGCTTAGAATCCCGAGGAAGCACCATATATTTT. Translation gives CASSLESRGSTIYF. The V call is TRBV7-9, the J call TRBJ1-3, with no clear D. CDR3 length equals 14 residues. The germline V gene has CDR1 SEHNR and CDR2 FQNEAQ (reference sequence).